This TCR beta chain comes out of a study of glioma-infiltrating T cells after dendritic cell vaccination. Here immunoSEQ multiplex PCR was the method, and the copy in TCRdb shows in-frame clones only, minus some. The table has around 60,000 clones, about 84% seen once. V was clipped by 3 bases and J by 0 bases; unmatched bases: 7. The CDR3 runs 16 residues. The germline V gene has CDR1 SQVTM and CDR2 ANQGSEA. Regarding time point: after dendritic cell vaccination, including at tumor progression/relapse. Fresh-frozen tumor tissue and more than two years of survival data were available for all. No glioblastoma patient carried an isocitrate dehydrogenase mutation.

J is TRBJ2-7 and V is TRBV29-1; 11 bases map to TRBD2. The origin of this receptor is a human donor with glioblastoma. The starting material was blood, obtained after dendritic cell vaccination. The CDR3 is CSVDGLAGAVSYEQYF. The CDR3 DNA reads TGCAGCGTTGATGGACTAGCGGGTGCCGTCTCCTACGAGCAGTACTTC.